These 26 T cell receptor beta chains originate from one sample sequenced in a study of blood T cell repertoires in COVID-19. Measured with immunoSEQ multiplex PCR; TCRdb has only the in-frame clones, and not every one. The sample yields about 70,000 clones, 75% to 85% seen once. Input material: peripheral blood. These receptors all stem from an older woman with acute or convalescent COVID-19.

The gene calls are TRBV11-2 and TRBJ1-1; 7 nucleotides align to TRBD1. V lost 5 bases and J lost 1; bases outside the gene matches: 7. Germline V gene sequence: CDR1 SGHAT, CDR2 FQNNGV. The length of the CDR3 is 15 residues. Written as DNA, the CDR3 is TGTGCCAGCAGCCCAGGGGGGACAACGAACACTGAAGCTTTCTTT. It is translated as CASSPGGTTNTEAFF.

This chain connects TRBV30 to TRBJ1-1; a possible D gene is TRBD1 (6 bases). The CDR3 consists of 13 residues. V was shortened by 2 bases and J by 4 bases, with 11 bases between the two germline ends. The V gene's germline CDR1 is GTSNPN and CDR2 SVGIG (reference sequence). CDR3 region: CAWSTRGGTEAFF. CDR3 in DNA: TGTGCCTGGAGTACAAGGGGGGGCACTGAAGCTTTCTTT.

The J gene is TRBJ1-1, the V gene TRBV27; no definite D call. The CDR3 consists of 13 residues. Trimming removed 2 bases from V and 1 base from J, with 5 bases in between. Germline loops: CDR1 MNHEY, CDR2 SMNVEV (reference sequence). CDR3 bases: TGTGCCAGCAGTTTAAACAAGAACACTGAAGCTTTCTTT. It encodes CASSLNKNTEAFF.

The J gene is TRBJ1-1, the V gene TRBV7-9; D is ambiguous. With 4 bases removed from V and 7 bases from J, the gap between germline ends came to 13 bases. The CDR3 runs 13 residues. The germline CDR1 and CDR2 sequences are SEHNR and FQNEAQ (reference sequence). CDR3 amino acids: CASSSTVGGEAFF. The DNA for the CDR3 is TGTGCCAGCAGCTCCACCGTAGGAGGTGAAGCTTTCTTT. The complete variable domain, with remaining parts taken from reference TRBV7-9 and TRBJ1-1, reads DTGVSQNPRHKITKRGQNVTFRCDPISEHNRLYWYRQTLGQGPEFLTYFQNEAQLEKSRLLSDRFSAERPKGSFSTLEIQRTEQGDSAMYLCASSSTVGGEAFFGQGTRLTVV.

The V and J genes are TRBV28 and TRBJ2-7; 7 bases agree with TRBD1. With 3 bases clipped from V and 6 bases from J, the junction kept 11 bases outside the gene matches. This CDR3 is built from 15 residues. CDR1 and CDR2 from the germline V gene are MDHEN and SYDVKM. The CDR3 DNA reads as TGTGCCAGCAGTTTCCCTGACGACAGGGATAGCGAGCAGTACTTC. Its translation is CASSFPDDRDSEQYF.

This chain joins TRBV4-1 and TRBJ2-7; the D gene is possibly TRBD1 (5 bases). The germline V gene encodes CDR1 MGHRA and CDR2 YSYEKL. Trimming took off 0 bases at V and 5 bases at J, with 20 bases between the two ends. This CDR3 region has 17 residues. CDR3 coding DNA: TGCGCCAGCAGCCAAGAAAGGATGGGCAGGGAAGTTGACGAGCAGTACTTC. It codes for CASSQERMGREVDEQYF.

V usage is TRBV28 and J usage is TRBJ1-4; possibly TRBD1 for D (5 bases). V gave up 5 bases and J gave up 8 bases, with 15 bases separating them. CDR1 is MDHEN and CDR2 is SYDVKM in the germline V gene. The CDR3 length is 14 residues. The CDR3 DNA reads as TGTGCCAGCAGTCTCGACAGAGTAAACGAAAAACTGTTTTTT. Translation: CASSLDRVNEKLFF.

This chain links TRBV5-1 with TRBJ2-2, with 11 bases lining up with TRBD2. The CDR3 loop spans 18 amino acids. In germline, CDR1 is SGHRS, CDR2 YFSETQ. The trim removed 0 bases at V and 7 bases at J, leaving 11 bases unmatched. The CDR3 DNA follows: TGCGCCAGCAGCTTGGCCAAAACTAGCGGGGGAGCGCACGGGGAGCTGTTTTTT. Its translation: CASSLAKTSGGAHGELFF.

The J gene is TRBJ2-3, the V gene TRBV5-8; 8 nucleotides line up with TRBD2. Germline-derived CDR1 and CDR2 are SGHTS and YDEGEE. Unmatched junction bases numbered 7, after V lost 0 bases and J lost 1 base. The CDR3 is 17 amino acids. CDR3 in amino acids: CASSLGALSGGTDTQYF. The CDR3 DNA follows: TGTGCCAGCAGCTTGGGAGCTCTTAGCGGGGGCACAGATACGCAGTATTTT.

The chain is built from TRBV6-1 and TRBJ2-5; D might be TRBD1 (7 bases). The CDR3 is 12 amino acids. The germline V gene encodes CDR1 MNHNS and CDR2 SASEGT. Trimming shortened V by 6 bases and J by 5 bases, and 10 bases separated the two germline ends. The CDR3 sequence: CASRSGGETQYF. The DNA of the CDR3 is TGTGCCAGCAGATCAGGGGGGGAGACCCAGTACTTC.

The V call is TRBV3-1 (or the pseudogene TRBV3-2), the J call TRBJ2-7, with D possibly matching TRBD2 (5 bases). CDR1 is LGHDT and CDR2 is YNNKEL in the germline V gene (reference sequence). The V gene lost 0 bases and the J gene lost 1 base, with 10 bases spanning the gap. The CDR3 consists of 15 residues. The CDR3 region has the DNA TGTGCCAGCAGCCAAGAGGAACGGGGTTCCTACGAGCAGTACTTC. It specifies CASSQEERGSYEQYF.

The CDR3 sequence is CASSSRGADKNIQYF. Here the CDR3 DNA reads TGTGCCAGCAGTTCCCGGGGGGCGGACAAAAACATTCAGTACTTC. The rearrangement joins TRBV6-2 or TRBV6-3 to TRBJ2-4, with a weak D call TRBD2 (7 bases). The CDR3 totals 15 residues. Trimming removed 4 bases at V and 3 bases at J, with 13 bases between. Germline loops: CDR1 MNHEY, CDR2 SVGEGT.

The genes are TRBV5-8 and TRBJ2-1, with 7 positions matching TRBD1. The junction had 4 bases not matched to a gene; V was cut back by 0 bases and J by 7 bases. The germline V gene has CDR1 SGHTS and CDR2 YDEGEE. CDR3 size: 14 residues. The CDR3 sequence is CASSLAGGWNEQFF. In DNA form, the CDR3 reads TGTGCCAGCAGCTTGGCAGGGGGTTGGAATGAGCAGTTCTTC.

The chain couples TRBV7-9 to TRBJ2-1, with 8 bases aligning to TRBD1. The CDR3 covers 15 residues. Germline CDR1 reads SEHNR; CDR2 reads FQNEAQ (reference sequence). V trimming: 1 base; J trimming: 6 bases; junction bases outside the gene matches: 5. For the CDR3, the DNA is TGTGCCAGCAGCTTAGAACAGGGGGTTGGCAATGAGCAGTTCTTC. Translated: CASSLEQGVGNEQFF.

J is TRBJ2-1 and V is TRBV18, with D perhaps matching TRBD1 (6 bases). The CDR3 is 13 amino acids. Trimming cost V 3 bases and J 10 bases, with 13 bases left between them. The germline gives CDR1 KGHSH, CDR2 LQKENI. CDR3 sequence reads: CASSPAATGEQFF. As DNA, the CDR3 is TGTGCCAGCTCACCCGCGGCTACAGGGGAGCAGTTCTTC.

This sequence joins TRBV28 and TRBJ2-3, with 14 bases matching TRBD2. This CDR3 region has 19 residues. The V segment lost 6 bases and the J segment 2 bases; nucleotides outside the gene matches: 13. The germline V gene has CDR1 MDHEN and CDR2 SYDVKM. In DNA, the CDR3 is TGTGCCAGCAGCTCCGGACTAGCGGGAGGCCACACCCCCACAGATACGCAGTATTTT. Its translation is CASSSGLAGGHTPTDTQYF.

The CDR3 sequence is CASRKQGATNEKLFF. The DNA for the CDR3 is TGTGCCAGCAGAAAACAGGGAGCAACTAATGAAAAACTGTTTTTT. The rearrangement links TRBV6-5 to TRBJ1-4; the D gene is possibly TRBD1 (6 bases). Trimming left V 6 bases short and J 0 bases short, with 11 bases between. Germline assignment: CDR1 MNHEY and CDR2 SVGAGI. This CDR3 has 15 residues.

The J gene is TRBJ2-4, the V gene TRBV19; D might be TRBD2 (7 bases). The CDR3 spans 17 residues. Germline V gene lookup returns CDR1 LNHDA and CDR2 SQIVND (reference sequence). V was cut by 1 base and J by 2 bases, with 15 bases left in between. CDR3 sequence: CASSIGPRGDTKNIQYF. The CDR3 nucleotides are TGTGCCAGTAGTATAGGCCCTCGGGGGGACACCAAAAACATTCAGTACTTC. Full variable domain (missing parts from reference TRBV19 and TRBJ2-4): DGGITQSPKYLFRKEGQNVTLSCEQNLNHDAMYWYRQDPGQGLRLIYYSQIVNDFQKGDIAEGYSVSREKKESFPLTVTSAQKNPTAFYLCASSIGPRGDTKNIQYFGAGTRLSVL.

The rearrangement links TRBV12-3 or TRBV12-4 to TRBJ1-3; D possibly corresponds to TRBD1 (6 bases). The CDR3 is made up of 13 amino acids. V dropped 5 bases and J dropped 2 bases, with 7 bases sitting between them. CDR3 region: CASSRTAGNTIYF. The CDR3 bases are TGTGCCAGCAGTCGGACAGCTGGAAACACCATATATTTT.

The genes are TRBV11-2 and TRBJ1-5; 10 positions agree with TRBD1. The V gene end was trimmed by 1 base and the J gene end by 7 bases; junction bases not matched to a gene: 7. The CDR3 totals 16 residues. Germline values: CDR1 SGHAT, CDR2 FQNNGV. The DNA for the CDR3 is TGTGCCAGCAGCTTAGGGGACAGGGGCCCCTCCCAGCCCCAGCATTTT. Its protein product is CASSLGDRGPSQPQHF.

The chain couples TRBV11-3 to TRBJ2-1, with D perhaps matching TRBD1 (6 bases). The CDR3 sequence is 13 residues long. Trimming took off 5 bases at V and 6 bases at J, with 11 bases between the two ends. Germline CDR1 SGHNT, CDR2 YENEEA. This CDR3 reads CASSITQGNEQFF. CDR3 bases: TGTGCCAGCAGCATTACACAGGGCAATGAGCAGTTCTTC.

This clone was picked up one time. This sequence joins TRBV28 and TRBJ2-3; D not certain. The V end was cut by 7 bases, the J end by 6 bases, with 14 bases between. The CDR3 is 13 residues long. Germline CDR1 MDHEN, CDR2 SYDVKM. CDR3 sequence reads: CASNYGSSDTQYF. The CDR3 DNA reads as TGTGCCAGCAACTATGGCAGTTCCGATACGCAGTATTTT.

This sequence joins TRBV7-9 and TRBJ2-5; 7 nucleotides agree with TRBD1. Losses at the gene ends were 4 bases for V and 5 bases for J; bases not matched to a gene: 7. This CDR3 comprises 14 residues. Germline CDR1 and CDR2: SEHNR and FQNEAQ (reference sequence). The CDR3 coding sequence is TGTGCCAGCAGCTCAGAGGACAGGAGGGAGACCCAGTACTTC. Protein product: CASSSEDRRETQYF.

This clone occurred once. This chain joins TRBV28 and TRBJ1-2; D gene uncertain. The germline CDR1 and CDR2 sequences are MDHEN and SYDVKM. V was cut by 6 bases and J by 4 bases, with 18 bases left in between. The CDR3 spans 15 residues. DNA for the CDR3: TGTGCCAGCAGCTCACCCCCTACAGAGCCCTATGGCTACACCTTC. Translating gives CASSSPPTEPYGYTF.

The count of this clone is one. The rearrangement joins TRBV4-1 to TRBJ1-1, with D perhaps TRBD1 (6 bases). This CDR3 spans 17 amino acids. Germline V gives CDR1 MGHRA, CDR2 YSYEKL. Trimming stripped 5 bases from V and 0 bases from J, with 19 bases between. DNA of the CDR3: TGCGCCAGCAGCTATGACCGGACAGCTACTCTGAACACTGAAGCTTTCTTT. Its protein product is CASSYDRTATLNTEAFF.

Here the CDR3 DNA reads TGCGCCAGCGGACAGGGGGCCTACGAGCAGTACTTC. Its translation is CASGQGAYEQYF. The rearrangement links TRBV5-1 to TRBJ2-7, with 10 bases that match TRBD1. Looked up from germline, CDR1 is SGHRS and CDR2 is YFSETQ. The CDR3 loop spans 12 amino acids. V trimming: 7 bases; J trimming: 2 bases; junction bases outside the gene matches: 0.